The present TCR beta chain was sequenced within a study of T cell responses to AZD1222 COVID-19 vaccine. Whole-study findings and limits: The sample set comprised mostly white British donors with more females, and clonal diversity was possibly underestimated. Among vaccine-associated CD4 TCRs, coverage spanned spike, with dominance at 160-218 and 743-854. A rise in Spike-specific TCR breadth and depth followed two AZD1222 doses.

Of note for this clone: The antigen is unknown.

Per the germline V gene, CDR1 is SEHNR and CDR2 is FQNEAQ (reference sequence). The length of the CDR3 is 16 residues. V trimming: 1 base; J trimming: 3 bases; junction bases outside the gene matches: 4. Assay: immunoSEQ multiplex PCR; the TCRdb copy retains only in-frame clones and omits some. Of some 150,000 clones in the sample, about nine tenths were seen once. This TCR came from an adult in good health. V gene TRBV7-9 combines with J gene TRBJ2-1; 9 bases match TRBD2. The input for sequencing was peripheral blood, taken on day 0 of AZD1222 vaccination. The CDR3 DNA sequence: TGTGCCAGCAGCTTAGAGGGAGCGGGGGGCTACAATGAGCAGTTCTTC. Protein sequence: CASSLEGAGGYNEQFF.